Below are 14 T cell receptor beta chains sequenced from a single sample in a study of T cell changes during pregnancy in multiple sclerosis. Clones were read by immunoSEQ multiplex PCR, and TCRdb kept only the in-frame ones, dropping some. The table lists approximately 60,000 clones, around 93% of them singletons. The material was CD8+ T cells from peripheral blood mononuclear cells, obtained in the second trimester of pregnancy. The receptor source for this set is a female donor with multiple sclerosis, enrolled in a pregnancy study.

V gene TRBV7-9 combines with J gene TRBJ2-1; 8 nucleotides agree with TRBD2. The germline V gene encodes CDR1 SEHNR and CDR2 FQNEAQ (reference sequence). The J segment lost 6 bases and the V segment lost 6 bases, leaving 10 bases of the junction unmatched. This CDR3 spans 15 amino acids. CDR3 nucleotides: TGTGCCAGCAGGGGGGTAGCGGGAATAAGCAATGAGCAGTTCTTC. This encodes CASRGVAGISNEQFF.

This chain joins TRBV9 and TRBJ1-4; weak D call: TRBD1 (6 bases). V was clipped by 4 bases and J by 5 bases, with 9 bases between them. This CDR3 has 13 amino acids. Germline CDR1 reads SGDLS; CDR2 reads YYNGEE. The CDR3 sequence is CASSFQGNEKLFF. CDR3 sequence (DNA): TGTGCCAGCAGCTTTCAGGGGAATGAAAAACTGTTTTTT.

DNA of the CDR3: TGTGCCAGCAGTTTTATACTAGCGGCAGATACGCAGTATTTT. This encodes CASSFILAADTQYF. V and J are TRBV27 and TRBJ2-3; TRBD2 agrees at 8 bases. Unmatched junction bases numbered 3, after V lost 3 bases and J lost 4 bases. CDR1 is MNHEY and CDR2 is SMNVEV in the germline V gene (reference sequence). This CDR3 contains 14 residues.

The V and J genes are TRBV6-6 and TRBJ1-4; a possible D gene is TRBD1 (5 bases). Germline assignment: CDR1 MNHNY and CDR2 SVGAGI (reference sequence). The CDR3 is 14 amino acids. The V and J ends lost 2 bases and 6 bases respectively, with 10 bases between them. In DNA, the CDR3 is TGTGCCAGCAGTTACGTGCAGGGTGATGAAAAACTGTTTTTT. Its protein product is CASSYVQGDEKLFF.

This chain's CDR3 is CASSLGHPTTYEQYF. Written as DNA, the CDR3 is TGTGCCAGCAGCTTAGGGCACCCGACAACCTACGAGCAGTACTTC. This chain connects TRBV7-9 to TRBJ2-7; D ambiguous. The CDR3 sequence is 15 residues long. V was clipped by 1 base and J by 2 bases, with 12 bases between them. Germline CDR1 SEHNR, CDR2 FQNEAQ (reference sequence).

The chain recombines TRBV5-1 with TRBJ2-7; D uncertain. In germline, CDR1 is SGHRS, CDR2 YFSETQ. Trimming cost V 1 base and J 3 bases, with 14 bases left between them. The CDR3 sequence is 15 residues long. The CDR3 region has the DNA TGCGCCAGCAGCTTGTGGGCAGCCTCCCTCTACGAGCAGTACTTC. Translating gives CASSLWAASLYEQYF.

The chain combines TRBV9 with TRBJ1-1; possible D gene TRBD1, 6 bases. The germline gives CDR1 SGDLS, CDR2 YYNGEE. The CDR3 has 15 amino acids. V lost 3 bases and J 1 base, leaving 13 bases between the germline ends. The CDR3 DNA is TGTGCCAGCAGCGGGGGGGGCGGCTCGAACACTGAAGCTTTCTTT. This translates into CASSGGGGSNTEAFF.

The count of this clone is one. The V and J genes are TRBV27 and TRBJ2-7; maybe TRBD1 (6 bases). Germline CDR1 is MNHEY and CDR2 is SMNVEV (reference sequence). This CDR3 is 13 amino acids long. The V gene lost 3 bases and the J gene lost 6 bases, with 12 bases spanning the gap. CDR3 sequence: CASSFQGIGEQYF. The CDR3 nucleotides are TGTGCCAGCAGTTTTCAGGGGATAGGCGAGCAGTACTTC.

V usage is TRBV19 and J usage is TRBJ2-1, with D perhaps TRBD2 (5 bases). The V end was cut by 3 bases, the J end by 4 bases, with 13 bases between. Germline V lookup: CDR1 LNHDA, CDR2 SQIVND (reference sequence). This CDR3 region has 15 residues. This chain's CDR3 is CASSMPEAPYNEQFF. The CDR3 bases are TGTGCCAGTAGTATGCCGGAGGCCCCTTACAATGAGCAGTTCTTC.

This chain joins TRBV9 and TRBJ2-7; no definite D call. Germline CDR1 reads SGDLS; CDR2 reads YYNGEE. Between the trimmed V and J ends, which lost 4 bases and 6 bases, there was a span of 11 bases. This CDR3 has 12 amino acids. The CDR3 sequence: CASSPHPLEQYF. As DNA, the CDR3 is TGTGCCAGCAGCCCACACCCCCTCGAGCAGTACTTC.

V and J are TRBV4-1 and TRBJ2-1; 10 bases align to TRBD2. Germline values: CDR1 MGHRA, CDR2 YSYEKL. This CDR3 region has 15 residues. V was pared by 2 bases and J by 9 bases, with 7 bases of the junction left unmatched. CDR3 nucleotide sequence: TGCGCCAGCAGCCAACTAGCGGGAGTGGGGTCTGAGCAGTTCTTC. This translates into CASSQLAGVGSEQFF.

The chain uses TRBV28 and TRBJ2-7; 7 nucleotides match TRBD1. There are 13 residues in the CDR3. Germline V gives CDR1 MDHEN, CDR2 SYDVKM. With 5 bases clipped from V and 1 base from J, the junction kept 2 bases outside the gene matches. The CDR3 nucleotides read TGTGCCAGCAGTGTGGGACAGTCCTACGAGCAGTACTTC. As protein: CASSVGQSYEQYF.

V and J are TRBV9 and TRBJ2-4, with 9 bases identical to TRBD1. Germline CDR1 reads SGDLS; CDR2 reads YYNGEE. Trimming removed 3 bases from V and 1 base from J; junction bases left unmatched: 8. The CDR3 runs 17 residues. CDR3: CASSAFAGTGAKNIQYF. The DNA for the CDR3 is TGTGCCAGCAGCGCATTTGCCGGGACAGGGGCCAAAAACATTCAGTACTTC.

The chain carries TRBV27 and TRBJ2-7, with 9 bases lining up with TRBD2. Germline CDR1 is MNHEY and CDR2 is SMNVEV (reference sequence). Trimming removed 6 bases from V and 7 bases from J; junction bases left unmatched: 10. The CDR3 contains 14 residues. CDR3 sequence: CASRTAGGLKEQYF. The CDR3 DNA follows: TGTGCCAGCAGAACCGCGGGAGGGCTTAAGGAGCAGTACTTC.